Shown below are 21 T cell receptor beta chains from a single sample sequenced in a study of control samples from healthy donors and cancer patients. TCRdb keeps only in-frame clones here, not all; method: immunoSEQ multiplex PCR. Counted here are 100,000 or so clones, 79% occurring once; the ten biggest clones make up roughly a tenth. Sequences were obtained from blood. The receptors were sampled from a woman between 25 and 40 years old in good health.

The chain links TRBV7-9 to TRBJ2-6; D is undetermined. Between the trimmed V and J ends, which lost 10 bases and 11 bases, there was a span of 9 bases. The CDR3 is made up of 10 amino acids. CDR1 is SEHNR and CDR2 is FQNEAQ in the germline V gene (reference sequence). The CDR3 sequence is CATIADVLTF. In nucleotides, the CDR3 is TGTGCCACCATTGCGGACGTCCTGACTTTC. The full variable domain, in which reference TRBV7-9 and TRBJ2-6 provide the parts outside the CDR3, is DTGVSQNPRHKITKRGQNVTFRCDPISEHNRLYWYRQTLGQGPEFLTYFQNEAQLEKSRLLSDRFSAERPKGSFSTLEIQRTEQGDSAMYLCATIADVLTFGAGSRLTVL.

DNA for the CDR3: TGTGCCAGCAGGTTCGGGACCGGGGAGCTGTTTTTT. Its protein is CASRFGTGELFF. The rearrangement links TRBV2 to TRBJ2-2; no definite D call. Germline CDR1 reads SNHLY; CDR2 reads FYNNEI. The CDR3 has 12 amino acids. The V end was cut by 6 bases, the J end by 5 bases, with 7 bases between.

The J gene is TRBJ1-1, the V gene TRBV19, with D hard to call. V was pared by 6 bases and J by 0 bases, with 20 bases between. CDR1 is LNHDA and CDR2 is SQIVND in the germline V gene (reference sequence). The CDR3 runs 17 residues. In nucleotides, the CDR3 is TGTGCCAGTAGCCCCAGCCCGCCCCTGAGCTTGAACACTGAAGCTTTCTTT. The encoded protein is CASSPSPPLSLNTEAFF. The variable domain in full, completed from reference TRBV19 and TRBJ1-1, reads DGGITQSPKYLFRKEGQNVTLSCEQNLNHDAMYWYRQDPGQGLRLIYYSQIVNDFQKGDIAEGYSVSREKKESFPLTVTSAQKNPTAFYLCASSPSPPLSLNTEAFFGQGTRLTVV.

The chain joins TRBV4-2 to TRBJ2-3, with 8 bases lining up with TRBD2. CDR3 size: 18 residues. Germline V gene data show CDR1 as LGHNA and CDR2 as YNFKEQ. The V segment lost 4 bases and the J segment 5 bases; nucleotides outside the gene matches: 17. The CDR3 DNA reads TGTGCCAGCAGCCTAGAACTGACGGGGGGGCCTAATGTAGATACGCAGTATTTT. Translating gives CASSLELTGGPNVDTQYF.

The rearrangement joins TRBV5-4 to TRBJ1-2, with D tentatively TRBD1 (6 bases). CDR1 SGHNT and CDR2 YYREEE come from the germline V gene (reference sequence). The CDR3 runs to 14 residues. V was pared by 0 bases and J by 6 bases, with 12 bases between. The chain's CDR3 is CASSLEQGWDGYTF. DNA for the CDR3: TGTGCCAGCAGCTTGGAGCAGGGGTGGGATGGCTACACCTTC.

This clone was detected a few times. The rearrangement joins TRBV5-1 to TRBJ2-7, with D uncertain. CDR3 size: 13 residues. Germline CDR1 reads SGHRS; CDR2 reads YFSETQ. The V end was cut by 1 base, the J end by 1 base, with 6 bases between. Here the CDR3 reads CASSLLLSYEQYF. CDR3 DNA: TGCGCCAGCAGCTTGTTACTTTCCTACGAGCAGTACTTC. Complete variable domain (other parts from reference TRBV5-1 and TRBJ2-7): KAGVTQTPRYLIKTRGQQVTLSCSPISGHRSVSWYQQTPGQGLQFLFEYFSETQRNKGNFPGRFSGRQFSNSRSEMNVSTLELGDSALYLCASSLLLSYEQYFGPGTRLTVT.

The V gene is TRBV5-1, the J gene TRBJ2-7, with D perhaps TRBD1 (7 bases). Trimming shortened V by 9 bases and J by 6 bases, and 13 bases separated the two germline ends. CDR1 is SGHRS and CDR2 is YFSETQ in the germline V gene. The CDR3 runs to 11 residues. In nucleotides, the CDR3 is TGCGCCACTCAGGGGGGCGGCGAGCAGTACTTC. This codes for CATQGGGEQYF. The variable domain in full, with the rest retrieved from reference TRBV5-1 and TRBJ2-7, is KAGVTQTPRYLIKTRGQQVTLSCSPISGHRSVSWYQQTPGQGLQFLFEYFSETQRNKGNFPGRFSGRQFSNSRSEMNVSTLELGDSALYLCATQGGGEQYFGPGTRLTVT.

The chain employs TRBV10-2 and TRBJ2-5; D gene ambiguous. From germline, CDR1 is WSHSY and CDR2 SAAADI. There are 15 residues in the CDR3. The V gene lost 6 bases and the J gene lost 5 bases, with 19 bases spanning the gap. CDR3 in DNA: TGCGCCAGCAGATGGGGAACCGGATTCTTGGAGACCCAGTACTTC. Protein product: CASRWGTGFLETQYF.

This sequence joins TRBV7-9 and TRBJ1-4; D remains unclear. Germline CDR1 SEHNR, CDR2 FQNEAQ (reference sequence). Trimming shortened V by 2 bases and J by 8 bases, and 9 bases separated the two germline ends. The CDR3 runs 13 residues. CDR3 coding DNA: TGTGCCAGCAGCTTAAACGTTAAGGAAAAACTGTTTTTT. Its translation: CASSLNVKEKLFF.

In this sample, this clone turned up a few times. The chain has TRBV4-2 and TRBJ1-1; D perhaps matches TRBD1 (6 bases). Germline values: CDR1 LGHNA, CDR2 YNFKEQ. Between the trimmed V and J ends, which lost 4 bases and 8 bases, there was a span of 17 bases. The CDR3 is 14 amino acids. The CDR3: CASSPAGQRAEAFF. The CDR3 DNA reads as TGTGCCAGCAGCCCCGCGGGACAACGGGCGGAAGCTTTCTTT.

The CDR3 bases are TGTGCCAGCAGCTTAGTGCAGACGGGTTACGAGCAGTACTTC. Encoded protein: CASSLVQTGYEQYF. V gene TRBV7-2 combines with J gene TRBJ2-7; D not certain. The germline V gene encodes CDR1 SGHTA and CDR2 FQGNSA. The CDR3 has 14 amino acids. Trimming took 1 base from V and 4 from J, leaving 11 bases between them.

The chain employs TRBV19 and TRBJ1-1; no definite D call. Trimming shortened V by 2 bases and J by 7 bases, and 8 bases separated the two germline ends. Per the germline V gene, CDR1 is LNHDA and CDR2 is SQIVND (reference sequence). This CDR3 contains 12 residues. This chain's CDR3 is CASSISRGEAFF. The DNA for the CDR3 is TGTGCCAGTAGTATATCCCGCGGTGAAGCTTTCTTT.

The chain combines TRBV6-5 with TRBJ1-1; D call uncertain. Germline CDR1 is MNHEY and CDR2 is SVGAGI. CDR3 size: 14 residues. The ends were cut back, 2 bases at V and 1 base at J, with 8 bases in the middle. The CDR3 reads CASSYQSGNTEAFF. DNA for the CDR3: TGTGCCAGCAGTTACCAATCAGGGAACACTGAAGCTTTCTTT.

V and J are TRBV5-4 and TRBJ1-1; 7 bases map to TRBD1. Germline V gene sequence: CDR1 SGHNT, CDR2 YYREEE (reference sequence). CDR3 length: 13 residues. The ends lost 0 bases at V and 7 bases at J; junction bases unmatched: 3. The DNA for the CDR3 is TGTGCCAGCAGCTTGGGTGACAGGGTTGAAGCTTTCTTT. Its protein product is CASSLGDRVEAFF.

This chain joins TRBV7-2 and TRBJ2-1, with 8 bases that match TRBD2. The V gene end was trimmed by 1 base and the J gene end by 7 bases; junction bases not matched to a gene: 18. In germline, CDR1 is SGHTA, CDR2 FQGNSA. This CDR3 has 19 amino acids. CDR3 amino acids: CASSLVTGGAGAPGNEQFF. Written as DNA, the CDR3 is TGTGCCAGCAGCTTAGTTACCGGGGGAGCGGGGGCGCCAGGGAATGAGCAGTTCTTC.

This chain joins TRBV12-3 or TRBV12-4 and TRBJ2-3; D possibly corresponds to TRBD2 (6 bases). V lost 2 bases and J lost 11, with 11 bases in between. This CDR3 has 12 residues. The CDR3 is CASSLYGGQQYF. CDR3 DNA: TGTGCCAGCAGTTTATATGGAGGGCAGCAGTATTTT.

The chain has TRBV4-1 and TRBJ1-2, with 9 nucleotides matching TRBD1. This CDR3 region has 15 residues. After removal of 1 base from V and 4 bases from J, the junction contained 4 bases not matched to a gene. CDR1 is MGHRA and CDR2 is YSYEKL in the germline V gene. This CDR3 reads CASSQVEGQGYGYTF. For the CDR3, the DNA is TGCGCCAGCAGCCAAGTTGAGGGACAGGGCTATGGCTACACCTTC.

The chain uses TRBV9 and TRBJ2-1; 8 positions agree with TRBD2. The CDR3 spans 14 residues. Germline V gene lookup returns CDR1 SGDLS and CDR2 YYNGEE. J gave up 4 bases and V 5 bases, and 5 bases lay outside the gene matches. Written as DNA, the CDR3 is TGTGCCAGCAGTAAGGGGACTAGTTACAATGAGCAGTTCTTC. Translated, it gives CASSKGTSYNEQFF.

The rearrangement joins TRBV5-1 to TRBJ1-1; 8 bases are shared with TRBD1. Germline CDR1 is SGHRS and CDR2 is YFSETQ. The J segment lost 5 bases and the V segment lost 1 base, leaving 10 bases of the junction unmatched. CDR3 length: 16 residues. The CDR3 sequence: CASSLLQGAIGTEAFF. The DNA for the CDR3 is TGCGCCAGCAGCTTGTTGCAGGGGGCGATAGGAACTGAAGCTTTCTTT.

This clone has a single count. The V call is TRBV19, the J call TRBJ1-4, with no clear D. The V gene's germline CDR1 is LNHDA and CDR2 SQIVND (reference sequence). This CDR3 comprises 13 residues. The V end was cut by 7 bases, the J end by 7 bases, with 13 bases between. The CDR3 here is CASTPQRGEKLFF. As DNA, the CDR3 is TGTGCCAGTACCCCCCAGCGTGGTGAAAAACTGTTTTTT.

This sequence joins TRBV2 and TRBJ2-2; 12 nucleotides agree with TRBD2. The CDR3 runs 17 residues. Germline trimming cut 6 bases from V and 1 base from J; bases unmatched to any gene: 6. Germline CDR1 SNHLY, CDR2 FYNNEI. CDR3 protein: CASRPRLAGENTGELFF. In DNA form, the CDR3 reads TGTGCCAGCAGACCCAGACTAGCGGGGGAGAACACCGGGGAGCTGTTTTTT.